This T cell receptor beta chain was identified during a study of blood T cell repertoires in COVID-19. Deletions cut 1 base from V and 6 bases from J, with 9 bases between. Germline V gives CDR1 SGHAT, CDR2 FQNNGV. The CDR3 consists of 13 residues. Clones were sequenced by immunoSEQ multiplex PCR, and TCRdb holds only the in-frame ones, with some missing. The repertoire consists of roughly 43,000 clones, with roughly 87% occurring once and the leading ten covering approximately 15%. The sequence was collected from a man aged 55-75 years with active COVID-19. The specimen sequenced was peripheral blood. This chain uses TRBV11-2 with TRBJ1-1; tentative D call: TRBD1 (6 bases). In DNA form, the CDR3 reads TGTGCCAGCAGCTTAGTCGGGGGGCCTGAAGCTTTCTTT. Protein: CASSLVGGPEAFF. Full variable domain (rest looked up from reference TRBV11-2 and TRBJ1-1): EAGVAQSPRYKIIEKRQSVAFWCNPISGHATLYWYQQILGQGPKLLIQFQNNGVVDDSQLPKDRFSAERLKGVDSTLKIQPAKLEDSAVYLCASSLVGGPEAFFGQGTRLTVV.